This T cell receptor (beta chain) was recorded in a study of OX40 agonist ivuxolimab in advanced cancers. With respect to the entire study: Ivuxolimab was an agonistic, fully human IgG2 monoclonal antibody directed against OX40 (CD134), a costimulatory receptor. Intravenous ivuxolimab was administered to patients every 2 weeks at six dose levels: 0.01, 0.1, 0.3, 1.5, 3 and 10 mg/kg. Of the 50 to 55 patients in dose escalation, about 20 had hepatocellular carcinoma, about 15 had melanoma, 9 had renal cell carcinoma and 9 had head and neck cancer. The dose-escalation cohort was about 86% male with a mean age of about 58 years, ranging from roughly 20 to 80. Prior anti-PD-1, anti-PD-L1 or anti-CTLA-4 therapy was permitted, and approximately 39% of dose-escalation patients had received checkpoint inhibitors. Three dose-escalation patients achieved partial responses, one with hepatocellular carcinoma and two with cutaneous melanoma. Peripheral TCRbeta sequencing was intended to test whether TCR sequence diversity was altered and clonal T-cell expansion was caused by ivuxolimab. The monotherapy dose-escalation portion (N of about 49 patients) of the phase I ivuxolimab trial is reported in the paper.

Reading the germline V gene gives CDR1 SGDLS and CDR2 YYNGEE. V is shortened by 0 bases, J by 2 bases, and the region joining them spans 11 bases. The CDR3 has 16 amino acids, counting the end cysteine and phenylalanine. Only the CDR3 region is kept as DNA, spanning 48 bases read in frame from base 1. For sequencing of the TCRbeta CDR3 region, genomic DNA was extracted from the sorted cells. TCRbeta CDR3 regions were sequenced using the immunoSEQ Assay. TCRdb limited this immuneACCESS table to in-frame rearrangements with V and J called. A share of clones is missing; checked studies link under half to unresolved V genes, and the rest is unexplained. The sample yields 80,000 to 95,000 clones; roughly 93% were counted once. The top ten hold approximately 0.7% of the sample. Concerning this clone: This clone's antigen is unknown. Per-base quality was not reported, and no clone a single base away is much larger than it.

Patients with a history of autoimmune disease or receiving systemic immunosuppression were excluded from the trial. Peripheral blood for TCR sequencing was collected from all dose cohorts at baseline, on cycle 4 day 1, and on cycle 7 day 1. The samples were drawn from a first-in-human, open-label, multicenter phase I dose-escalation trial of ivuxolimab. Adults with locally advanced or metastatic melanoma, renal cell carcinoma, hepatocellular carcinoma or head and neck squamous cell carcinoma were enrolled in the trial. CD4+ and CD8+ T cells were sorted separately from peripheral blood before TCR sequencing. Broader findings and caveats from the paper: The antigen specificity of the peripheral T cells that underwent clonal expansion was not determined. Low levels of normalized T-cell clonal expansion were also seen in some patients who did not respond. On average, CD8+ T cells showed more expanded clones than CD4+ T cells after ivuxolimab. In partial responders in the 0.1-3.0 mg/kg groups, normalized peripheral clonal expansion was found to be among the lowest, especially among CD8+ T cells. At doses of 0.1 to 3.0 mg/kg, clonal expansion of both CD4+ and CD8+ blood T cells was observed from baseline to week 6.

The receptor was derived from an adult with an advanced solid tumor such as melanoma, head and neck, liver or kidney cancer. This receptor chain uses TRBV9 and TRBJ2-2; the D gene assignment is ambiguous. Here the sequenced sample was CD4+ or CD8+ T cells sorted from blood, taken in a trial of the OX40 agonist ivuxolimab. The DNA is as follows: TGTGCCAGCAGCGTAGGTGGCCGAGCAAACACCGGGGAGCTGTTTTTT. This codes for CASSVGGRANTGELFF.